A selection of T cell receptor beta chains follows, all from one sample in a study of blood T cell repertoires in COVID-19. Clones were read by immunoSEQ multiplex PCR, and TCRdb kept only the in-frame ones, dropping some. Among approximately 230,000 clones, 85% to 90% were seen once, and the ten largest hold under 2%. Sequences were obtained from PBMCs or T cells enriched from blood (not recorded which). Receptors were obtained from a man aged 40-49 years who had recovered from COVID-19. Each CDR3 is given with its conserved first and last residue. D genes are given only for firm matches.

d_call: TRBD2; j_call: TRBJ2-7; v_call: TRBV27; cdr3_aa: CASSSRLAGYEQYF
d_call: TRBD1; j_call: TRBJ1-5; v_call: TRBV29-1; cdr3_aa: CSGQGYQPQHF
d_call: TRBD1; j_call: TRBJ1-5; v_call: TRBV28; cdr3_aa: CASRTHRTGVGNQPQHF
d_call: NA; j_call: TRBJ2-2; v_call: TRBV9; cdr3_aa: CASSVAGGELFF
d_call: NA; j_call: TRBJ1-5; v_call: TRBV5-6; cdr3_aa: CASRQTGRGQPQHF
d_call: NA; j_call: TRBJ1-4; v_call: TRBV9; cdr3_aa: CASSVGQINEKLFF
d_call: TRBD2; j_call: TRBJ2-3; v_call: TRBV9; cdr3_aa: CASSGYGTSGGLSTDTQYF
d_call: NA; j_call: TRBJ1-4; v_call: TRBV25-1; cdr3_aa: CASSESIRVNEKLFF
d_call: NA; j_call: TRBJ2-1; v_call: TRBV12-3/TRBV12-4; cdr3_aa: CASSRDSYNEQFF
d_call: TRBD1; j_call: TRBJ2-7; v_call: TRBV30; cdr3_aa: CACLIGTGGTYEQYF
d_call: TRBD2; j_call: TRBJ2-2; v_call: TRBV24-1; cdr3_aa: CATSDEGGTDTGELFF
d_call: NA; j_call: TRBJ2-2; v_call: TRBV5-1; cdr3_aa: CASSLAGSNTGELFF
d_call: NA; j_call: TRBJ2-1; v_call: TRBV5-4; cdr3_aa: CASSHDRLESYNEQFF
d_call: TRBD2; j_call: TRBJ2-1; v_call: TRBV28; cdr3_aa: CASSSETSGRGGSYNEQFF
d_call: NA; j_call: TRBJ2-3; v_call: TRBV2; cdr3_aa: CASRTTRPDTQYF
d_call: NA; j_call: TRBJ1-2; v_call: TRBV6-5; cdr3_aa: CASSYSTAGGYTF
d_call: TRBD1; j_call: TRBJ2-2; v_call: TRBV7-9; cdr3_aa: CASSPRKRQGVNTGELFF
d_call: TRBD1; j_call: TRBJ2-2; v_call: TRBV6-5; cdr3_aa: CASRNTGAGELFF
d_call: NA; j_call: TRBJ2-5; v_call: TRBV5-1; cdr3_aa: CASSSQGGGAGETQYF
d_call: NA; j_call: TRBJ1-4; v_call: TRBV18; cdr3_aa: CASSTGVQNEKLFF
d_call: NA; j_call: TRBJ1-1; v_call: TRBV5-4; cdr3_aa: CASSSPLDGGTEAFF
d_call: NA; j_call: TRBJ1-2; v_call: TRBV5-4; cdr3_aa: CASSLGRRDDGYTF
d_call: NA; j_call: TRBJ1-5; v_call: TRBV12-3/TRBV12-4; cdr3_aa: CASSLFSRYQHF
d_call: TRBD1; j_call: TRBJ2-1; v_call: TRBV5-4; cdr3_aa: CASSRTGDEQFF
d_call: TRBD1; j_call: TRBJ1-5; v_call: TRBV9; cdr3_aa: CASSVGWTGDSNQPQHF
d_call: TRBD1; j_call: TRBJ1-2; v_call: TRBV6-5; cdr3_aa: CASTLGQGTNYGYTF